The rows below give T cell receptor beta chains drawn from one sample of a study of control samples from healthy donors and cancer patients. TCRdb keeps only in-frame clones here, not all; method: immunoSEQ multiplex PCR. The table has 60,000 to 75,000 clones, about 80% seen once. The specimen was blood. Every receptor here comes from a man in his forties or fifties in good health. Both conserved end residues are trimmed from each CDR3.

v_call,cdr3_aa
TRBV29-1,SVEVQGSEAF
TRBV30,AWSVQAAGELF
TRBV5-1,ASSSLTGGLSGANVLT
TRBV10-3,AISEPTSGGVNEQF
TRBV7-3,ASSLRSPGLAGVRVGTDTQY
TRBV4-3,ASSLERGRFYEQY
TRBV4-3,ASSQAAGVGGNQPQH
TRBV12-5,ASGLRLDGETQY
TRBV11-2,ASSSPGGAYQETQY
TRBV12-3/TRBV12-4,ASNPRLGEAF
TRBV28,ASSLGREGNQPQH
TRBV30,AGDRDRNNEQF
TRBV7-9,ASSNRDKPYEQY
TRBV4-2,ASSQEGGAVHEQF
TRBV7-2,ASSLLAVHSNQPQH
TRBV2,ASRYPGQGSREQF
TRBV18,ASSPLPGEQY
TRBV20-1,SASMPGAKNIQY
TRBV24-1,ATGLALGTDTQY
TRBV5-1,ASSSQETQY
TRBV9,ASSPSIQRNEKLF
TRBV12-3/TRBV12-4,ASSFKVASAAF
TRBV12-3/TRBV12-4,ASSLKGTQH
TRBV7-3,ASSLTSAEEETQY
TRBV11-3,ASSLAPRGQGTQY
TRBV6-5,ASSYTDNTEAF
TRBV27,ASSFRGINQPQH
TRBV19,ASSIDVLASHNEQF
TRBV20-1,SASWSSETQY
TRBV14,ASSQSVGGNQPQH
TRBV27,ASSPGTDSFYQETQY
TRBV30,ALPLGRVGEQY
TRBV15,ATSRDGTVRPAGYT
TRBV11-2,ASSSLRVGGMNTEAF
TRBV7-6,ASSTRLAGLSYEQY
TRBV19,ASHRTGGEQF
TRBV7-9,ASNPIGFTSTDTQY
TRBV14,ASSRDRWTDTQY
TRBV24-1,ATGNRDSGNQPQH
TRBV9,ASSVVDGGQPQH
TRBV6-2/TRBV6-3,ASSYRGPGDRYFSNQPQH
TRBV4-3,ASSQAGGTYEQY